The sequence of this T cell receptor beta chain was determined in a study of blood T cells in healthy people across ages. V lost 0 bases and J lost 6; bases outside the gene matches: 10. The germline CDR1 and CDR2 sequences are SGHNT and YYREEE (reference sequence). This CDR3 is 16 amino acids long. With a J-beta primer mix and a sample-barcoded 5' primer, a second PCR ran about 7 to 11 cycles. One entry per CDR3 protein results from TCRdb running MiXCR on the 5' RACE reads. Among approximately 900,000 distinct CDR3 sequences listed, 45% to 50% were seen once. The study, taken as a whole, reports: Observed TCR beta diversity showed a strong correlation with the percentage of naive T cells as measured by flow cytometry.

PBMCs were isolated at a quantity of at least 6 million per sample. Notes on this clonotype: Its antigen is currently unknown.

The genes are TRBV5-4 and TRBJ1-2, with 8 bases lining up with TRBD1. The TCR sequence derives from a young man in good health. Sequenced input: blood. CDR3 sequence: CASSLDPPDRGDGYTF. CDR3 DNA: TGTGCCAGCAGCTTGGATCCACCCGACAGGGGAGATGGCTACACCTTC.